This is a list of T cell receptor beta chains from one sample in a study of technical replicates of blood from several donors. TCRdb's copy holds only in-frame clones and misses some; the assay was immunoSEQ multiplex PCR. This table has tens of thousands of clones, around 86% appearing once. Material for sequencing was PBMCs. The receptor source for this set is a human donor in good health. Some clones in this sample may be carry-over from other donors' samples. Both conserved end residues are part of each CDR3. The D gene is left open where the match is weak. The size field is filled for only some rows; it gives once, few, many or a size class.

size	J	V	D	CDR3	DNA
NA	TRBJ2-7	TRBV6-6	NA	CAISDRSSSYEQYF	TGTGCCATCAGTGACAGGAGCAGCTCCTACGAGCAGTACTTC
once	TRBJ2-1	TRBV7-2	NA	CASSLDWQASYNEQFF	TGTGCCAGCAGCTTAGATTGGCAGGCCTCCTACAATGAGCAGTTCTTC
NA	TRBJ2-1	TRBV5-1	TRBD2	CASSLFGGTSYNEQFF	TGCGCCAGCAGCTTGTTCGGGGGGACCTCCTACAATGAGCAGTTCTTC
NA	TRBJ2-2	TRBV7-3	TRBD2	CASSATSGANTGELFF	TGTGCCAGCAGCGCGACTAGCGGGGCGAACACCGGGGAGCTGTTTTTT
NA	TRBJ1-3	TRBV5-1	TRBD1	CASSMGQGSGNTIYF	TGCGCCAGCAGCATGGGACAGGGGTCTGGAAACACCATATATTTT
NA	TRBJ2-7	TRBV10-3	NA	CATGQHYEQYF	TGTGCCACAGGGCAACACTACGAGCAGTACTTC
once	TRBJ2-3	TRBV13	NA	CASSPYGTPLYYTDTQYF	TGTGCCAGCAGCCCCTACGGGACTCCGCTTTACTACACAGATACGCAGTATTTT
once	TRBJ2-1	TRBV25-1	TRBD2	CASAKAGSGNEQFF	TGTGCCAGCGCAAAAGCGGGGTCAGGCAATGAGCAGTTCTTC
few	TRBJ1-1	TRBV18	NA	CASSPRQSNTEAFF	TGTGCCAGCTCGCCACGACAGTCGAACACTGAAGCTTTCTTT
NA	TRBJ2-3	TRBV2	TRBD2	CATGGSGGTDTQYF	TGTGCCACCGGGGGTAGCGGGGGAACAGATACGCAGTATTTT
NA	TRBJ2-3	TRBV2	NA	CASMVRGATDTQYF	TGTGCCAGCATGGTTCGGGGAGCCACAGATACGCAGTATTTT
NA	TRBJ1-1	TRBV18	NA	CASSPAIAPTTEAFF	TGTGCCAGCTCACCGGCGATAGCACCGACCACTGAAGCTTTCTTT
NA	TRBJ2-4	TRBV7-8	TRBD2	CASSPGRGSAKNIQYF	TGTGCCAGCTCCCCGGGGAGGGGTTCGGCCAAAAACATTCAGTACTTC
NA	TRBJ2-7	TRBV5-5	NA	CASSLGEGYEQYF	TGTGCCAGCAGCTTGGGTGAGGGCTACGAGCAGTACTTC
NA	TRBJ2-5	TRBV7-9	TRBD1	CASSLAYGQGRQETQYF	TGTGCCAGCAGCTTAGCTTATGGACAGGGTAGGCAAGAGACCCAGTACTTC
once	TRBJ2-1	TRBV7-9	TRBD2	CASSGTRDNEQFF	TGTGCCAGCAGCGGGACTAGAGACAATGAGCAGTTCTTC
NA	TRBJ2-7	TRBV11-1	NA	CASSFHRDQGEQYF	TGTGCCAGCAGCTTTCACAGGGACCAGGGCGAGCAGTACTTC
NA	TRBJ2-7	TRBV4-1	NA	CASSQDGPGPYEQYF	TGCGCCAGCAGCCAAGATGGGCCAGGGCCTTACGAGCAGTACTTC
NA	TRBJ2-7	TRBV14	TRBD1	CASSRVGTATYEQYF	TGTGCCAGCAGCCGAGTTGGGACAGCTACCTACGAGCAGTACTTC
NA	TRBJ2-1	TRBV7-3	TRBD2	CASSQRTSGIYNEQFF	TGTGCCAGCAGCCAACGGACTAGCGGGATTTACAATGAGCAGTTCTTC
few	TRBJ1-1	TRBV30	NA	CAWSIDTGIPEAFF	TGTGCCTGGAGTATCGATACAGGGATACCTGAAGCTTTCTTT
NA	TRBJ2-1	TRBV7-3	TRBD2	CASSLLAGVNEQFF	TGTGCCAGCAGCTTACTAGCGGGAGTAAATGAGCAGTTCTTC
NA	TRBJ2-3	TRBV9	NA	CASSIRLGLDTQYF	TGTGCCAGCAGCATCCGACTAGGGCTTGATACGCAGTATTTT
few	TRBJ2-7	TRBV28	TRBD1	CASKPGGQGSYEQYF	TGTGCCAGCAAACCTGGGGGACAGGGTTCCTACGAGCAGTACTTC
NA	TRBJ1-2	TRBV11-2	NA	CASSLGQLYGYTF	TGTGCCAGCAGTTTGGGACAACTCTATGGCTACACCTTC
NA	TRBJ2-7	TRBV10-3	NA	CAISEDAGQSYEQYF	TGTGCCATCAGTGAGGACGCGGGACAGTCCTACGAGCAGTACTTC
once	TRBJ1-3	TRBV4-2	NA	CASSLSGRNARKGNTIYF	TGTGCCAGCAGCCTGTCAGGGAGGAATGCCCGGAAGGGAAACACCATATATTTT
NA	TRBJ2-4	TRBV7-2	TRBD1	CASSFVTGGNIQYF	TGTGCCAGCAGCTTTGTGACAGGGGGAAACATTCAGTACTTC
NA	TRBJ1-2	TRBV2	TRBD1	CASSLDRAGWGYTF	TGTGCCAGCAGTTTGGACAGGGCCGGATGGGGCTACACCTTC
NA	TRBJ2-1	TRBV10-3	TRBD2	CATGGRGGEEQFF	TGTGCCACCGGAGGGCGGGGGGGCGAGGAACAGTTCTTC
NA	TRBJ1-4	TRBV5-1	TRBD1	CASSGTGGMDEKLFF	TGCGCCAGCAGCGGAACAGGGGGTATGGATGAAAAACTGTTTTTT
NA	TRBJ2-1	TRBV7-3	NA	CASSPLPLAHEQFF	TGTGCCAGCAGCCCCCTCCCGCTGGCACATGAGCAGTTCTTC
few	TRBJ2-3	TRBV4-3	NA	CASSQALRSGGSTDTQYF	TGCGCCAGCAGCCAAGCCCTAAGGAGTGGAGGGAGCACAGATACGCAGTATTTT
many	TRBJ1-3	TRBV2	NA	CASQGSGNTIYF	TGTGCCAGCCAGGGTTCTGGAAACACCATATATTTT
NA	TRBJ1-5	TRBV6-5	NA	CASAGGGHQPQHF	TGTGCCAGCGCCGGGGGGGGCCATCAGCCCCAGCATTTT
NA	TRBJ2-4	TRBV4-1	NA	CASSQGAAKNIQYF	TGCGCCAGCAGCCAAGGAGCGGCCAAAAACATTCAGTACTTC
NA	TRBJ2-3	TRBV7-9	NA	CASSPTQGGGTDTQYF	TGTGCCAGCAGCCCTACACAGGGGGGGGGCACAGATACGCAGTATTTT
NA	TRBJ2-5	TRBV4-2	NA	CASSQSVRETQYF	TGTGCCAGCAGCCAAAGCGTTAGAGAGACCCAGTACTTC
NA	TRBJ2-3	TRBV2	TRBD1	CASSVDRAPDTQYF	TGTGCCAGCAGTGTGGACAGGGCTCCAGATACGCAGTATTTT
NA	TRBJ2-3	TRBV11-2	TRBD2	CASSGWAGVGDTQYF	TGTGCCAGCAGCGGTTGGGCGGGAGTGGGAGATACGCAGTATTTT
NA	TRBJ2-1	TRBV18	NA	CASSPRGDDEQFF	TGTGCCAGCTCACCACGGGGGGACGATGAGCAGTTCTTC
NA	TRBJ2-1	TRBV15	NA	CATSKSRTGQLDEQFF	TGTGCCACCAGCAAGAGCAGGACTGGGCAACTCGATGAGCAGTTCTTC
few	TRBJ2-2	TRBV27	TRBD2	CASRDGGIRTGELFF	TGTGCCAGCAGAGACGGGGGGATTCGCACCGGGGAGCTGTTTTTT
NA	TRBJ1-2	TRBV15	TRBD1	CATSFARGQTEGYTF	TGTGCCACCAGCTTCGCCAGGGGGCAGACGGAAGGCTACACCTTC
NA	TRBJ1-4	TRBV7-9	TRBD1	CASSSGGGLNEKLFF	TGTGCCAGCAGCTCGGGAGGGGGCTTGAATGAAAAACTGTTTTTT
NA	TRBJ1-2	TRBV19	NA	CASSITPNYGYTF	TGTGCCAGTAGTATAACACCTAACTATGGCTACACCTTC
NA	TRBJ1-4	TRBV25-1	NA	CASSERFGSEKLFF	TGTGCCAGCAGTGAAAGGTTTGGGAGTGAAAAACTGTTTTTT
NA	TRBJ2-2	TRBV29-1	NA	CSSRQVNTGELFF	TGCAGCTCAAGACAGGTGAACACCGGGGAGCTGTTTTTT
NA	TRBJ2-7	TRBV6-6	NA	CASAMVRQDGEQYF	TGTGCCAGCGCCATGGTCAGGCAGGATGGCGAGCAGTACTTC
NA	TRBJ2-4	TRBV13	NA	CASSRRLRENIQYF	TGTGCCAGCAGCCGCAGGTTGCGGGAAAACATTCAGTACTTC
NA	TRBJ2-3	TRBV5-1	TRBD1	CASSLTGDPTDTQYF	TGCGCCAGCAGCCTAACAGGGGACCCCACAGATACGCAGTATTTT
NA	TRBJ1-2	TRBV4-2	NA	CASSQDEQGPDGYTF	TGTGCCAGCAGCCAAGATGAGCAGGGGCCAGATGGCTACACCTTC